The following is a T cell receptor (beta chain) sequence with its context. The target antigen is unknown. This entry belongs to a study of CD8+ T cells in alopecia areata. Study results and caveats: Just one nonresponder means the tie between baseline CD8+ expansion and response stays uncertain.

Treatment: oral pan-JAK inhibitor, 5-10 mg twice daily. The germline V gene has CDR1 SNHLY and CDR2 FYNNEI. The V end was cut by 8 bases, the J end by 7 bases, with 17 bases between. This CDR3 has 13 residues. Once RNA had been extracted, it was reverse transcribed into cDNA to act as the sequencing template. Profiled with immunoSEQ multiplex PCR; TCRdb holds only in-frame clones, not every one. Of about 94,000 clones listed, more than 65% are singletons. This sequence joins TRBV2 and TRBJ1-2, with D hard to call. The specimen was CD8+ T cells sorted from blood, collected at roughly week 45, from a patient treated with tofacitinib. This sequence originates from a human donor with alopecia areata. CDR3 region: CASAVLDTSGYTF. The CDR3, as DNA: TGTGCCAGCGCTGTGCTCGACACGAGTGGCTACACCTTC.